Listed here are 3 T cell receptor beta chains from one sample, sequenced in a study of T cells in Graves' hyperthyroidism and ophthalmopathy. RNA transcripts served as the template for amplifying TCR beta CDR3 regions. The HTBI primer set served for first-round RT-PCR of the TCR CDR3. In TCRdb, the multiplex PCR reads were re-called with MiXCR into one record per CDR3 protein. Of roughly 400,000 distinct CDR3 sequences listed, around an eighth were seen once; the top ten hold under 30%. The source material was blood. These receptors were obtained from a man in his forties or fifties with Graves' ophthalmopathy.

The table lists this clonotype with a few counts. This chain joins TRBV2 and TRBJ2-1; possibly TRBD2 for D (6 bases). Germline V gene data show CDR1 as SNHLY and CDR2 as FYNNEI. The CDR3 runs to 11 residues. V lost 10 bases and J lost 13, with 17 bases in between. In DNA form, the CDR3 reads TGTGCCATCTATTCGGGGGACGCACAGTTCTTC. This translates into CAIYSGDAQFF.

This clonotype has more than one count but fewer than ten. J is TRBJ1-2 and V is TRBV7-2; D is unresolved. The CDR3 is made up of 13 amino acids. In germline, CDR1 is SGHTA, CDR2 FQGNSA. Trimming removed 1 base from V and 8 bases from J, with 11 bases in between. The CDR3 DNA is TGTGCCAGCAGCTTAGTCGGATATGAGGGCTACACCTTC. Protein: CASSLVGYEGYTF. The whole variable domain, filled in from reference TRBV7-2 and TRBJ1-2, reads GAGVSQSPSNKVTEKGKDVELRCDPISGHTALYWYRQSLGQGLEFLIYFQGNSAPDKSGLPSDRFSAERTGGSVSTLTIQRTQQEDSAVYLCASSLVGYEGYTFGSGTRLTVV.

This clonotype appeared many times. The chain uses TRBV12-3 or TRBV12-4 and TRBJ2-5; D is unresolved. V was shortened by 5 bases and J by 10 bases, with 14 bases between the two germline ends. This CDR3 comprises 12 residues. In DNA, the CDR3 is TGTGCCAGCAGTCCAAAAAGTTGGGGCCAGTACTTC. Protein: CASSPKSWGQYF.